This T cell receptor beta chain was sequenced for a study of spatial heterogeneity in lung cancer. The CDR3 length is 16 residues. CDR1 KGHDR and CDR2 SFDVKD come from the germline V gene. The trim removed 4 bases at V and 4 bases at J, leaving 8 bases unmatched. TCRdb re-called the 5' RACE reads with MiXCR, one entry per CDR3 protein. Counted here are about 50,000 distinct CDR3 sequences, 6.5% to 8% occurring once; the ten biggest clones make up around 13%. This clonotype was seen more than once but under ten times. Time point of the sample: sample taken at primary tumor resection. The authors sequenced whole RNA from tumor, nontumor lung or frozen PBMC without sorting. Samples were donated by 72 untreated early-stage non-small cell lung cancer patients.

Sample: PBMCs, taken at surgery. This rearrangement joins TRBV24-1 to TRBJ2-5, with 10 bases fitting TRBD1. The sequence came from a female donor with early-stage non-small cell lung cancer. The DNA of the CDR3 is TGTGCCACCAGTGAGACTGGGGGACAGGGGAGAGAGACCCAGTACTTC. This translates into CATSETGGQGRETQYF.